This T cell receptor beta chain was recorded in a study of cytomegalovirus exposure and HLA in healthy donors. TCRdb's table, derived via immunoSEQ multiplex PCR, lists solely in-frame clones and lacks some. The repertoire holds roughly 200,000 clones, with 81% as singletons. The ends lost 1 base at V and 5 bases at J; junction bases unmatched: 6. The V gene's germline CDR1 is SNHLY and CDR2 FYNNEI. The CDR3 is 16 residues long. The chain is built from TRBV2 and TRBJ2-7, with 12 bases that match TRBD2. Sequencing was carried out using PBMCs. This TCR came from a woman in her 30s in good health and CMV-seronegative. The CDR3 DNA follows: TGTGCCAGCAGTGAAGGGGGGGGACTAGCGGGCCACGAGCAGTACTTC. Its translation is CASSEGGGLAGHEQYF.